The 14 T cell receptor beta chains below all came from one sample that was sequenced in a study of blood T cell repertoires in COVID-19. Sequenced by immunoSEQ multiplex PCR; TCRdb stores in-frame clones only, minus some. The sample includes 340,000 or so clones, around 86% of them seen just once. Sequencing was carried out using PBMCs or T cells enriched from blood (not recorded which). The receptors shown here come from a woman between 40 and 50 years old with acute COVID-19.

CDR3 amino acids: CASSFPGVAEAFF. The CDR3 DNA follows: TGTGCCAGCAGCTTCCCAGGGGTTGCTGAAGCTTTCTTT. V is TRBV11-1 and J is TRBJ1-1; D is possibly TRBD1 (6 bases). The CDR3 consists of 13 residues. V was pared by 3 bases and J by 6 bases, with 11 bases between. The germline gives CDR1 SGHAT, CDR2 FQDESV (reference sequence).

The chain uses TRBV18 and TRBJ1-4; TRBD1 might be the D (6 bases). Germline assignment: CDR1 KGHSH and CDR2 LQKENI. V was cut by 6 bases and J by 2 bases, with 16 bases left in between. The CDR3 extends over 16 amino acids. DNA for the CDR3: TGTGCCAGCTCCCAAGACAGGACGGCGACTAATGAAAAACTGTTTTTT. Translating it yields CASSQDRTATNEKLFF.

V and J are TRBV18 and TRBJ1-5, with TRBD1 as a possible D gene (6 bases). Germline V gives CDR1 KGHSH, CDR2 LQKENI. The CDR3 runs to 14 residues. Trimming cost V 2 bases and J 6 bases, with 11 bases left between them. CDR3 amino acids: CASSPAGEGQPQHF. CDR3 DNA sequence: TGTGCCAGCTCACCAGCAGGGGAGGGTCAGCCCCAGCATTTT.

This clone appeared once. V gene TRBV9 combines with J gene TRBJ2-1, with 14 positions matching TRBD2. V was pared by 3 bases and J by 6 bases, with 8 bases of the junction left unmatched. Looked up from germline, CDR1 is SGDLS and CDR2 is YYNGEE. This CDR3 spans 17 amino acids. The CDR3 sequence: CASSEKTSGGARNEQFF. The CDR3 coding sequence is TGTGCCAGCAGCGAAAAGACTAGCGGGGGGGCCCGCAATGAGCAGTTCTTC. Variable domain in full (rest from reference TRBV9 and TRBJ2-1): DSGVTQTPKHLITATGQRVTLRCSPRSGDLSVYWYQQSLDQGLQFLIQYYNGEERAKGNILERFSAQQFPDLHSELNLSSLELGDSALYFCASSEKTSGGARNEQFFGPGTRLTVL.

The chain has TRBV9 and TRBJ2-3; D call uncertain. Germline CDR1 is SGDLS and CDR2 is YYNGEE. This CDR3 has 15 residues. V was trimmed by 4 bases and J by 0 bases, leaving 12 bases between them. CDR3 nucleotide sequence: TGTGCCAGCAGCCCTACAGTAAGTAGCACAGATACGCAGTATTTT. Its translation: CASSPTVSSTDTQYF. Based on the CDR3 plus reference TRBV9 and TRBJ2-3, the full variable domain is DSGVTQTPKHLITATGQRVTLRCSPRSGDLSVYWYQQSLDQGLQFLIQYYNGEERAKGNILERFSAQQFPDLHSELNLSSLELGDSALYFCASSPTVSSTDTQYFGPGTRLTVL.

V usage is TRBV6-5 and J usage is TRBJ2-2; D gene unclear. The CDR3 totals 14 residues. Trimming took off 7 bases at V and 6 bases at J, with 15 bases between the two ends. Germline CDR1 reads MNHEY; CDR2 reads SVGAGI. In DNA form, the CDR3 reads TGTGCCAGCACCCTAGAGATGGGTTCCGGGGAGCTGTTTTTT. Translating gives CASTLEMGSGELFF.

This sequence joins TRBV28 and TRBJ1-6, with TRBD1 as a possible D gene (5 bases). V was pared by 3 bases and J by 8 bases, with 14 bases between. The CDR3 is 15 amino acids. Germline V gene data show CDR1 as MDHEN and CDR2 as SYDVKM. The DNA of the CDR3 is TGTGCCAGCAGTTTGCTGGGGACTTCAGATTCACCCCTCCACTTT. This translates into CASSLLGTSDSPLHF.

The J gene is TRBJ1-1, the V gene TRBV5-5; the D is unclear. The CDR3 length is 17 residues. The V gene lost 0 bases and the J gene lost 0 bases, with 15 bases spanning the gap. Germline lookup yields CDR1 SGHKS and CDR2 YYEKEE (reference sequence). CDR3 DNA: TGTGCCAGCAGCTTGGCCCTGGCGGCAGATATGAACACTGAAGCTTTCTTT. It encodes CASSLALAADMNTEAFF.

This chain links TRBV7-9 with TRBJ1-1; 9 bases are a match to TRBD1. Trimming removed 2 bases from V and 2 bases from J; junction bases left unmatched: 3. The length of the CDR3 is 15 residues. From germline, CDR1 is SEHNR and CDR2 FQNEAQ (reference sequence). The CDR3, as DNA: TGTGCCAGCAGCTTACGGGGACAGGGAAACACTGAAGCTTTCTTT. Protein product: CASSLRGQGNTEAFF. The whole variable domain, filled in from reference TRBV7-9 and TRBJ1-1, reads DTGVSQNPRHKITKRGQNVTFRCDPISEHNRLYWYRQTLGQGPEFLTYFQNEAQLEKSRLLSDRFSAERPKGSFSTLEIQRTEQGDSAMYLCASSLRGQGNTEAFFGQGTRLTVV.

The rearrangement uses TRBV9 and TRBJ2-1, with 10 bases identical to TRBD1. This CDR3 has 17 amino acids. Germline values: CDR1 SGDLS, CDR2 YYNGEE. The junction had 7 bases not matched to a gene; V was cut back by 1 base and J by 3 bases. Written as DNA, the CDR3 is TGTGCCAGCAGCGTATATTTCGGACAGGGGGACTACAATGAGCAGTTCTTC. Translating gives CASSVYFGQGDYNEQFF.

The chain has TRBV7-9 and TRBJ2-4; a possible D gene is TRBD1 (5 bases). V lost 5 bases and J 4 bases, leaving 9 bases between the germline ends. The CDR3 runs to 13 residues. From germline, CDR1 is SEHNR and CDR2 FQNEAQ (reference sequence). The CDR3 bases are TGTGCCAGCAGCACCCGACAGAAAAACATTCAGTACTTC. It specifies CASSTRQKNIQYF.

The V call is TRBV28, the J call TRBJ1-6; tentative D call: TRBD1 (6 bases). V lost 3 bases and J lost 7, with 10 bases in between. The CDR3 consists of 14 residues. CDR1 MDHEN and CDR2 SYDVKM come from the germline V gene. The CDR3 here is CASSLTTGNSPLHF. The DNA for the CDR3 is TGTGCCAGCAGTTTGACTACAGGGAATTCACCCCTCCACTTT.

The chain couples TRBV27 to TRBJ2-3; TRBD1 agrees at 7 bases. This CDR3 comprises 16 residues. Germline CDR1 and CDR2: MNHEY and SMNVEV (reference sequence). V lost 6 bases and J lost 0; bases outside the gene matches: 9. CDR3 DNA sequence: TGTGCCAGCAGGTTACAGGGGATCCTAAGCACAGATACGCAGTATTTT. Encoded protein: CASRLQGILSTDTQYF.

CDR3 DNA sequence: TGTGCCAGCAGCTTGGGGGACAGAGCCCAGCATTTT. Its protein product is CASSLGDRAQHF. The chain employs TRBV12-3 or TRBV12-4 and TRBJ1-5; TRBD1 aligns across 7 bases. The CDR3 is made up of 12 amino acids. Germline trimming cut 6 bases from V and 11 bases from J; bases unmatched to any gene: 7.